The sample holds one count of the clone carrying this T cell receptor (beta chain). Its antigen remains unidentified. Random hexamers primed reverse transcription of about 0.5 to 1 ug RNA. Multiplex PCR with immunoSEQ amplified the TCR beta CDR3 across 54 Vbeta and 13 Jbeta. TCRdb itself ran the immunoSEQ multiplex PCR reads through MiXCR, one entry per CDR3 protein. The repertoire includes approximately 190,000 distinct CDR3 sequences, approximately 95% of them detected once, and around 0.16% sits in the top ten. This sample stems from a study of CD8 T cells in Susac syndrome. At the level of the study: When their blood was taken, the Susac syndrome patients had either not yet had any therapy, were taking corticosteroids, or were taking intravenous immunoglobulin alone. Study outcomes and limitations: CD8+ clonal expansion in Susac peaked in TEMRA cells and active patients. Individuals included in the TCR sequencing and HLA analysis were acknowledged by the study to be relatively few in number.

This CDR3 is built from 15 residues. V lost 3 bases to trimming and J lost 1 base, with 15 bases between them. The germline V gene encodes CDR1 GTSNPN and CDR2 SVGIG (reference sequence). What was sequenced was CD8+ T cells from PBMCs. The chain carries TRBV30 and TRBJ1-1; D may be TRBD1 (6 bases). The receptor was derived from a human donor with Susac syndrome. CDR3 region: CAWSDYGQTNTEAFF. CDR3 nucleotides: TGTGCCTGGAGCGACTACGGACAGACGAACACTGAAGCTTTCTTT. The full variable domain, its missing parts supplied by reference TRBV30 and TRBJ1-1, is SQTIHQWPATLVQPVGSPLSLECTVEGTSNPNLYWYRQAAGRGLQLLFYSVGIGQISSEVPQNLSASRPQDRQFILSSKKLLLSDSGFYLCAWSDYGQTNTEAFFGQGTRLTVV.